This T cell receptor beta chain was sequenced during a study of breast tumors, draining lymph nodes, adjacent tissues. Regarding the study as a whole: Compared with lymph nodes, tumors were less diverse; compared with nontumor tissue, more. The lymph node origin of tumor T cells was framed as consistent with a hypothesis, not demonstrated. Data fit most tumor T cells coming from lymph node, expanding in tumor.

TCRdb independently ran MiXCR on the multiplex PCR reads; one entry per CDR3 protein. The profile shows under 350,000 distinct CDR3 sequences, 30% to 35% of them singletons. This clonotype has ten or more counts. As yet, its antigen is unknown. Axillary draining lymph nodes of breast cancer patients supplied the node samples. The source of this sequence is a female donor with breast cancer. Some clones in this sample may be carry-over from other donors' samples. The source material was axillary lymph node tissue.

As DNA, the CDR3 is TGTGCCAGCAGCCAAGCTAGGGAGTCTGGCTACACCTTC. Amino acid sequence: CASSQARESGYTF. The gene calls are TRBV3-1 and TRBJ1-2; D gene ambiguous. CDR1 is LGHDT, CDR2 YNNKEL, per germline (reference sequence). The CDR3 runs 13 residues. Trimming left V 1 base short and J 7 bases short, with 10 bases between.